The clone carrying this T cell receptor beta chain has a count of ten or more. Its antigen is not identified. The sample is drawn from a study of human T cells and chemical hapten exposure. Overall study findings and caveats: Compared with pre-sensitization or healthy control sets, expanded TCRs clustered more. PT1 expanded TCR counts and patch test score correlated positively.

TCRdb re-called the RACE reads with MiXCR, one entry per CDR3 protein. Among 350,000 to 400,000 distinct CDR3 sequences, about 6% were seen once, and the ten largest hold about 5%. Trimming cost V 2 bases and J 6 bases, with 16 bases left between them. This CDR3 comprises 15 residues. CDR1 and CDR2 (germline): MNHEY, SVGAGI. Time point of the sample: patch test 2, 6 weeks after DPC sensitization. Noted treatment: therapeutic diphenylcyclopropenone sensitization with weekly scalp DPC. The receptor comes from a woman under 30 with alopecia areata. Some clones in this sample may be carry-over from other donors' samples. This chain links TRBV6-5 with TRBJ1-1, with D tentatively TRBD1 (5 bases). Specimen: whole blood, collected in connection with sensitization to the hapten diphenylcyclopropenone (DPC). The CDR3 spells CASSYRRQGRAEAFF. CDR3 bases: TGTGCCAGCAGTTACCGGCGTCAGGGTAGGGCTGAAGCTTTCTTT.